This T cell receptor (beta chain) was captured by sequencing in a study of breast tumors, draining lymph nodes, adjacent tissues. Study conclusions and caveats: Tumor TCR diversity was below lymph nodes but above nontumor tissue. Tumor T cell lymph node origin was a supported hypothesis, not proven. The data were judged consistent with most tumor T cells coming from lymph node and expanding in tumor.

TCRdb independently ran MiXCR on the multiplex PCR reads; one entry per CDR3 protein. The repertoire holds over 200,000 distinct CDR3 sequences, with about 34% as singletons. Axillary draining lymph nodes of breast cancer patients supplied the node samples. Of note for this clonotype: No antigen is known for it.

V lost 5 bases, J lost 6 bases, and 14 bases lay in between. Germline V lookup: CDR1 SGHNT, CDR2 YENEEA. This CDR3 spans 14 amino acids. This receptor was taken from a female donor with breast cancer. Some clones in this sample may be carry-over from other donors' samples. The rearrangement uses TRBV11-3 and TRBJ2-1; weak D call: TRBD1 (5 bases). Sample: axillary lymph node tissue. The CDR3 nucleotides read TGTGCCAGCAGCGCCCCGACAGTACCCAATGAGCAGTTCTTC. Its translation is CASSAPTVPNEQFF.